A selection of T cell receptor beta chains follows, all from one sample in a study of technical replicates of blood from several donors. Here immunoSEQ multiplex PCR was the method, and the copy in TCRdb shows in-frame clones only, minus some. This table holds over 50,000 clones, 85% to 95% found once. Sequencing input: PBMCs. The receptors were gathered from a human donor in good health. Some clones in this sample may be carry-over from other donors' samples. Each CDR3 is given with its conserved first and last residue. D genes are given only for firm matches. Rows give clone size only sometimes, using once, few, many, or a class for an expanded clone.

DNA	CDR3	D	size	V	J
TGTGCCAGCTCACCAAGGGACAGTAGGAACGAGCAGTACTTC	CASSPRDSRNEQYF	TRBD1	.	TRBV18	TRBJ2-7
TGTGCCAGTAGTATACCGGGACAGAAGTACACTGAAGCTTTCTTT	CASSIPGQKYTEAFF	TRBD1	.	TRBV19	TRBJ1-1
TGCGCCAGCAGCCCGGGACTACGGGGAACCGGGGAGCTGTTTTTT	CASSPGLRGTGELFF	TRBD2	.	TRBV4-1	TRBJ2-2
TGCGCCAGCAGCTCTCCAGGAGGGTCCTACAATGAGCAGTTCTTC	CASSSPGGSYNEQFF	.	.	TRBV5-1	TRBJ2-1
TGTGCCTGGAGCCAGGGGCGTTCCTACAATGAGCAGTTCTTC	CAWSQGRSYNEQFF	.	.	TRBV30	TRBJ2-1
TGTGCCAGCAGCTTTGGCCCTGAGCAGTTCTTC	CASSFGPEQFF	.	.	TRBV5-4	TRBJ2-1
TGTGCCAGCAGTGAAGGTGAGGGAGAGACCCAGTACTTC	CASSEGEGETQYF	.	.	TRBV2	TRBJ2-5
TGCGCCAGCAGCCAAAGTGGGGAGACTTGGAATGAGCAGTTCTTC	CASSQSGETWNEQFF	.	.	TRBV4-3	TRBJ2-1
TGTGCCAGCAGCCCCGTAGGAGCCGGTCAGCAAGAGACCCAGTACTTC	CASSPVGAGQQETQYF	.	.	TRBV7-9	TRBJ2-5
TGTGCCAGCAGTCCCCACCGGGGGGGCACTGAAGCTTTCTTT	CASSPHRGGTEAFF	.	.	TRBV6-5	TRBJ1-1
TGTGCCAGCAGCGTAGGAGAGACAGGGAATTCACCCCTCCACTTT	CASSVGETGNSPLHF	TRBD1	.	TRBV9	TRBJ1-6
TGTGCCAGCAGCCGAGGGGAACTAGCGGATAGCTCCTACAATGAGCAGTTCTTC	CASSRGELADSSYNEQFF	TRBD2	.	TRBV7-8	TRBJ2-1
TGCGCCAGCGTCCCGACTGTCGGCCCCTACGAGCAGTACTTC	CASVPTVGPYEQYF	.	.	TRBV5-1	TRBJ2-7
TGTGCCAGCAGCGTAGCAACTAGCCGTAGGATGGTCCGCACAGATACGCAGTATTTT	CASSVATSRRMVRTDTQYF	.	.	TRBV9	TRBJ2-3
TGTGCCTGGAGGACAGGGGGGGCCTACGAGCAGTACTTC	CAWRTGGAYEQYF	TRBD1	.	TRBV30	TRBJ2-7
TGCGCCAGCAGCCAAGATATTACGGGAAACTACGAGCAGTACTTC	CASSQDITGNYEQYF	.	.	TRBV5-5	TRBJ2-7
TGTGCCAGTAGCGTCTGGGGAGGAAGCAATCAGCCCCAGCATTTT	CASSVWGGSNQPQHF	.	once	TRBV19	TRBJ1-5
TGTGCCAGCAGGCAACAGAGACAGGGCCCGGGGACCCAGTACTTC	CASRQQRQGPGTQYF	TRBD1	.	TRBV2	TRBJ2-5
TGCGCCAGCAGCTTGGAAGCGGAACTCTCCTACGAGCAGTACTTC	CASSLEAELSYEQYF	.	.	TRBV5-1	TRBJ2-7
TGTGCCAGCAGCCTTGAGACAGGGTCTACTGAAGCTTTCTTT	CASSLETGSTEAFF	TRBD1	once	TRBV7-8	TRBJ1-1
TGTGCCATCAGTGCGGCTAGCGGGAACACCGGGGAGCTGTTTTTT	CAISAASGNTGELFF	TRBD2	.	TRBV10-3	TRBJ2-2
TGTGCCAGCAGCTCCAGGGGAGCTTATGGCTACACCTTC	CASSSRGAYGYTF	.	.	TRBV7-2	TRBJ1-2
TGTGCCAGCAGCGACAGGGGGCGCGGGTACGAGCAGTACTTC	CASSDRGRGYEQYF	TRBD1	.	TRBV7-6	TRBJ2-7
TGTGCAAGTCGCGTCCAGGGGGCCAACGTCCTGACTTTC	CASRVQGANVLTF	.	.	TRBV12-2	TRBJ2-6
TGCGCCAGCAGACCCAGCGGGGATGAAGCTTTCTTT	CASRPSGDEAFF	.	.	TRBV10-1	TRBJ1-1
TGCGCCAGCAGCTTGGGACTAGTAGAGACCGGGGAGCTGTTTTTT	CASSLGLVETGELFF	.	.	TRBV5-1	TRBJ2-2
TGTGCCAGCAGCCCGGTACAGGGGATGGATTCACCCCTCCACTTT	CASSPVQGMDSPLHF	TRBD1	once	TRBV11-2	TRBJ1-6
TGTGCCAGCAGTGATTTGGCCACAGGAACCTACGAGCAGTACTTC	CASSDLATGTYEQYF	.	.	TRBV6-1	TRBJ2-7
TGTGCCAGCAGTTTGGGGACAGGGGGACGGGAGACCCAGTACTTC	CASSLGTGGRETQYF	TRBD1	.	TRBV5-6	TRBJ2-5
TGTGCCAGCACCAGAAAGGGGGCAGCGAACACTGAAGCTTTCTTT	CASTRKGAANTEAFF	TRBD1	few	TRBV6-5	TRBJ1-1
TGTGGTAGCAGTTCGGGAGAGACCCAGTACTTC	CGSSSGETQYF	.	.	TRBV6-6	TRBJ2-5
TGTGCCAGCAGCTTAGATCACGACCGGGTCTTCACAGATACGCAGTATTTT	CASSLDHDRVFTDTQYF	.	.	TRBV7-9	TRBJ2-3
TGTGCCAGCAGCCCCCCTCTGGTGAGCGGGAGGGACAATGAGCAGTTCTTC	CASSPPLVSGRDNEQFF	TRBD2	.	TRBV4-2	TRBJ2-1
TGTGCCAGCAGTGACTCTTTGTTGGTTAAACAGGGGACCTCTAATGAAAAACTGTTTTTT	CASSDSLLVKQGTSNEKLFF	TRBD1	.	TRBV6-4	TRBJ1-4
TGTGCCAGCAGCCTCATAGCGGAGTTGGGCTACGAGCAGTACTTC	CASSLIAELGYEQYF	.	.	TRBV7-8	TRBJ2-7
TGCGCCAGCAGCCCGGACCAGGGGGGCTACACCTTC	CASSPDQGGYTF	.	.	TRBV5-1	TRBJ1-2
TGTGCCAGCAGTGGGGCCGCCGGAACGAAACAGGGGCGAAGCGGTGAAGCTTTCTTT	CASSGAAGTKQGRSGEAFF	TRBD1	.	TRBV6-1	TRBJ1-1
TGTGCCAGCAGCTGGACAGGGGACGAAAATGAAAAACTGTTTTTT	CASSWTGDENEKLFF	TRBD1	.	TRBV5-5	TRBJ1-4
TGCGCCAGCACCGAGACAGGGAAGATGAACACTGAAGCTTTCTTT	CASTETGKMNTEAFF	TRBD1	.	TRBV5-1	TRBJ1-1
TGTGCCATCAGCGCCGGACAGGGAGGCAATCAGCCCCAGCATTTT	CAISAGQGGNQPQHF	TRBD1	.	TRBV10-3	TRBJ1-5
TGTGCCAGCAGCGCGCTGGGACAAATATATTTT	CASSALGQIYF	.	.	TRBV7-2	TRBJ1-3
TGCAGCGTTGAACCAGCTACTAGCGGGGGGGAAGAGACCCAGTACTTC	CSVEPATSGGEETQYF	TRBD2	.	TRBV29-1	TRBJ2-5
TGTGCCAGCAGCCCACCGACAGGGGAAGAGACCCAGTACTTC	CASSPPTGEETQYF	TRBD1	.	TRBV11-1	TRBJ2-5
TGTGCCATCAGTGTTAGGGGGGAGACCCAGTACTTC	CAISVRGETQYF	.	.	TRBV10-3	TRBJ2-5
TGTGCCAGCAGCCCCCTCGCAGTGAACTATGGCTACACCTTC	CASSPLAVNYGYTF	.	.	TRBV7-2	TRBJ1-2
TGCGCCAGCAGCAGACTAGCGTCGATATCCCAGGAGCAGTTCTTC	CASSRLASISQEQFF	TRBD2	.	TRBV4-1	TRBJ2-1
TGTGCCAGCAGCACTGGGACGGCGGGGGAGACCCAGTACTTC	CASSTGTAGETQYF	.	.	TRBV21-1	TRBJ2-5
TGTGCCAGCACCATAAGGGTGAAGACAGGGGTGGTTGAGACCCAGTACTTC	CASTIRVKTGVVETQYF	TRBD1	.	TRBV7-3	TRBJ2-5